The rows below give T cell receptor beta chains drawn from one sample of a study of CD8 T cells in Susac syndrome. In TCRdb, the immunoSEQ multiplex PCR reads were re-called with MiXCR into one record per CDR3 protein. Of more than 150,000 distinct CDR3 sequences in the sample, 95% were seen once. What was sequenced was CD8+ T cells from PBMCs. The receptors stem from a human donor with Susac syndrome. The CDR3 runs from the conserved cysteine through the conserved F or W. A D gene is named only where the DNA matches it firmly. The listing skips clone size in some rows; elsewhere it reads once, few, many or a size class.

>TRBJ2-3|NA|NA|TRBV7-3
TGTGCCAGCAGCCCCACGTTATCAGATACGCAGTATTTT
CASSPTLSDTQYF
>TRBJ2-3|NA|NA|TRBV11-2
TGTGCCAGCAGCTCTCTGGCTCCCGTTTTCACAGATACGCAGTATTTT
CASSSLAPVFTDTQYF
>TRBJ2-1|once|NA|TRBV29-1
TGCAGCGTGGACGGGTTAACAGGGAAGAGCTACAATGAGCAGTTCTTC
CSVDGLTGKSYNEQFF
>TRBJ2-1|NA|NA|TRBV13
TGTGCCAGCAGCGGGGGACCCGATCAATACAATGAGCAGTTCTTC
CASSGGPDQYNEQFF
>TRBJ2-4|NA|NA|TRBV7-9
TGTGCCAGCAGCTTAGACAGTCTAAACATTCAGTACTTC
CASSLDSLNIQYF
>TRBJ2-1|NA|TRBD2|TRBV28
TGTGCCAGCAGTTTGGGGACTAGCGGGAGGATAGGCCATGAGCAGTTCTTC
CASSLGTSGRIGHEQFF
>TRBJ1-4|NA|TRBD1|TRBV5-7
TGTGCCAGCAGCCTCTGGGGTGGGACAGGTTGTGAAAAACTGTTTTTT
CASSLWGGTGCEKLFF
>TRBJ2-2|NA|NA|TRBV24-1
TGTGCCACCAGTGACCCCGTCCCCACGACAGAGAACACCGGGGAGCTGTTTTTT
CATSDPVPTTENTGELFF
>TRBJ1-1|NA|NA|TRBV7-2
TGTGCCAGCAGCTTTTCCAAGGGGGTGGGTCACACTGAAGCTTTCTTT
CASSFSKGVGHTEAFF
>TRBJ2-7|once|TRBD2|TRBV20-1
TGCAGTGCCCCCCAACTCATAGCGGGGGAAACCTACGAGCAGTACTTC
CSAPQLIAGETYEQYF
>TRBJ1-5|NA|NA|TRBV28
TGTGCCAGCAGTTTAAACAGGGCAAGCAATCAGCCCCAGCATTTT
CASSLNRASNQPQHF
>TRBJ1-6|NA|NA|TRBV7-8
TGTGCCAGCAGCTTAGGAGGGGACTCACCCCTCCACTTT
CASSLGGDSPLHF
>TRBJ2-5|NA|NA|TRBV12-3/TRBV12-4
TGTGCCAGCAGTGCCCCGGTTACCACTACACAAGAGACCCAGTACTTC
CASSAPVTTTQETQYF
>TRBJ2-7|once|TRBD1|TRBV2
TGTGCCAGCAGTCCGACAGGGACGGGCTACGAGCAGTACTTC
CASSPTGTGYEQYF
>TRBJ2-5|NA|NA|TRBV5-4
TGTGCCAGCAGCTTGGTTAGCGGTCAAGAGACCCAGTACTTC
CASSLVSGQETQYF
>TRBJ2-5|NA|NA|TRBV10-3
TGTGCCATCAGTGATCCCTGGGGGTCGGACAGCCAAGAGACCCAGTACTTC
CAISDPWGSDSQETQYF
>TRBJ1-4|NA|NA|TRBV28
TGTGCCAGCAGTCCTAGGGAAGCCGGTCGGACTCAAGAAAAACTGTTTTTT
CASSPREAGRTQEKLFF
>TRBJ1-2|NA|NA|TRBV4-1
TGCGCCAGCAGCCAACCCACTTGGGAGGGGGAAGGAAATGGCTACACCTTC
CASSQPTWEGEGNGYTF
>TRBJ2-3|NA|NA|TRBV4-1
TGCGCCAGCAGCTCGGGTGGCGACTACACAGATACGCAGTATTTT
CASSSGGDYTDTQYF
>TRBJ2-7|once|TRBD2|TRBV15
TGTGCCACCAGCAGATACGGACTAGCTATCAACGAGCAGTACTTC
CATSRYGLAINEQYF
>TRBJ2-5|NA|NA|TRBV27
TGTGCCAGCAGCGCCGTTGTAGAGCAGACCCAGTACTTC
CASSAVVEQTQYF
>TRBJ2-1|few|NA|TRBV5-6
TGTGCCAGCAGCAGGGGAGAAGAGCAGTTCTTC
CASSRGEEQFF
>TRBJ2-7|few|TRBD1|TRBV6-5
TGTGCCAGCAGTTCACCGGGACAGGGGGCCTACGAGCAGTACTTC
CASSSPGQGAYEQYF
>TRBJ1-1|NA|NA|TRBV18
TGTGCCAGCTCACCAGGGGCCGGCACTGAAGCTTTCTTT
CASSPGAGTEAFF
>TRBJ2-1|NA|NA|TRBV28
TGTGCCAGCAGACATACTACAGGGACTGAGCAGTTCTTC
CASRHTTGTEQFF
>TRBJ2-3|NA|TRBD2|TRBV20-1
TGCAGTGCTAGAGGCTACGGGGGGGCAATAGATACGCAGTATTTT
CSARGYGGAIDTQYF
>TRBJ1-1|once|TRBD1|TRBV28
TGTGCCAGCAGGGAGACAGGGTTGAACACTGAAGCTTTCTTT
CASRETGLNTEAFF
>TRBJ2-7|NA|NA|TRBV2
TGTGCCAGCAGGTCGGGACTGTCCTACGAGCAGTACTTC
CASRSGLSYEQYF
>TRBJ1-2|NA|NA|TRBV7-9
TGTGCCAGCAGCTTAGAAGGGTCGGGCTACACCTTC
CASSLEGSGYTF
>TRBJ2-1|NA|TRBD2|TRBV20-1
TGCAGTGCTAGAGATGCGAGCGGGAGGTCCAATGAGCAGTTCTTC
CSARDASGRSNEQFF
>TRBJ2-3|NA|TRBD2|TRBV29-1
TGCAGCGTCCCGGATCTAGCGGGGGAAACTAGCACAGATACGCAGTATTTT
CSVPDLAGETSTDTQYF
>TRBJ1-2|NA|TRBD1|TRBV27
TGTGCCAGCAGTTCAACTTACTCAGGGGGCGTAAACTATGGCTACACCTTC
CASSSTYSGGVNYGYTF
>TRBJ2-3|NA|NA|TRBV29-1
TGCAGCGTTACCGGGACTCGGGCCGCAGATACGCAGTATTTT
CSVTGTRAADTQYF
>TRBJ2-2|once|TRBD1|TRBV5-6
TGTGCCAGCAGCTCCAGGGACAGGGCCGCCGGGGAGCTGTTTTTT
CASSSRDRAAGELFF
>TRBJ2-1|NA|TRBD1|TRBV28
TGTGCCAGCTTGACAGGGGGCATCTACAATGAGCAGTTCTTC
CASLTGGIYNEQFF
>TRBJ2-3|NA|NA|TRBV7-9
TGTGCCAGCAGCTTAGCGCTACTTGCTAGCAGACACACAGATACGCAGTATTTT
CASSLALLASRHTDTQYF
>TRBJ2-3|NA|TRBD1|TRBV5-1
TGCGCCAGCAGCGTCACAGGGGGCTACACAGATACGCAGTATTTT
CASSVTGGYTDTQYF
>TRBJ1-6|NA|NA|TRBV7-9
TGTGCCAGCAGTTTTCCGTTATATAATTCACCCCTCCACTTT
CASSFPLYNSPLHF